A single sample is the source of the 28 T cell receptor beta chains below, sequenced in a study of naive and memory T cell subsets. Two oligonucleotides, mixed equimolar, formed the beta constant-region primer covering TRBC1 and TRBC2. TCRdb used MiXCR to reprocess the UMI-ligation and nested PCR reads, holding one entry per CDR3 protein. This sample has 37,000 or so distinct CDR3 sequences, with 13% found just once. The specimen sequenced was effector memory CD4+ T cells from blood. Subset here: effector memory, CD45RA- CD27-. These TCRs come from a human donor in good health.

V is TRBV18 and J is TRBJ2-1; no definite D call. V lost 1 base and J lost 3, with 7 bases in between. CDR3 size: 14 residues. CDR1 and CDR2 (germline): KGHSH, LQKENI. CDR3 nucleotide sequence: TGTGCCAGCTCACCACGGATTATCTACAATGAGCAGTTCTTC. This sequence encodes CASSPRIIYNEQFF.

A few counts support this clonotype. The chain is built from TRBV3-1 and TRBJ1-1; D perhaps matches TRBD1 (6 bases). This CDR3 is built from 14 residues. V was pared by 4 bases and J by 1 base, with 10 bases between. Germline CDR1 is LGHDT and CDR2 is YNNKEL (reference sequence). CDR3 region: CASSPLGANTEAFF. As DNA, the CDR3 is TGTGCCAGCAGCCCCCTGGGGGCGAACACTGAAGCTTTCTTT.

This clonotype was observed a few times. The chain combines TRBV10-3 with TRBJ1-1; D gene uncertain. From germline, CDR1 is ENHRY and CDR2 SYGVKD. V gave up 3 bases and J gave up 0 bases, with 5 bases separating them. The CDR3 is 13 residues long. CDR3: CAISEGLNTEAFF. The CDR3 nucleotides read TGTGCCATCAGTGAAGGACTGAACACTGAAGCTTTCTTT.

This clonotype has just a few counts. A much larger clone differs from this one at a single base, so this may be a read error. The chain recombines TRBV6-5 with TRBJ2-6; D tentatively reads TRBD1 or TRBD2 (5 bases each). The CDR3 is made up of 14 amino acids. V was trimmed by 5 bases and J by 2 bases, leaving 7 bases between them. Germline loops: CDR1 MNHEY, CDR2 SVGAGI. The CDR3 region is CASSGGTGANVLTF. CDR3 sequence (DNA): TGTGCCAGCAGTGGGGGAACTGGGGCCAACGTCCTGACTTTC.

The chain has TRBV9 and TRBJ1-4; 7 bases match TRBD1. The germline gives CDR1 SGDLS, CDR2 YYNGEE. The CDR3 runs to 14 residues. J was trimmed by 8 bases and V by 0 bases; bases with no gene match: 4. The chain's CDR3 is CASSVAQGGEKLFF. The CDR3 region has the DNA TGTGCCAGCAGCGTAGCCCAGGGGGGGGAAAAACTGTTTTTT.

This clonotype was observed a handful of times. The CDR3 sequence: CSARDSAGGRHTEAFF. The CDR3, as DNA: TGCAGTGCTAGAGATTCGGCAGGGGGACGACACACTGAAGCTTTCTTT. V and J are TRBV20-1 and TRBJ1-1; 7 bases align to TRBD1. The V and J ends lost 0 bases and 3 bases, in that order; junction bases with no gene match: 10. The CDR3 is 16 residues long. CDR1 is DFQATT and CDR2 is SNEGSKA in the germline V gene (reference sequence).

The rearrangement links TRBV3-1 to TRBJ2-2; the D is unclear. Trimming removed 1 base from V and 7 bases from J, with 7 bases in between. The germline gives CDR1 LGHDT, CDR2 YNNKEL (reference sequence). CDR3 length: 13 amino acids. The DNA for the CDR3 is TGTGCCAGCAGCCAAGGGGTAGGCGGGGAGCTGTTTTTT. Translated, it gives CASSQGVGGELFF.

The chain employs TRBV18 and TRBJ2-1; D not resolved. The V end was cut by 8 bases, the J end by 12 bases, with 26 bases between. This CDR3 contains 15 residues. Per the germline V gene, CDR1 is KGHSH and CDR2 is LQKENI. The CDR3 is CASRPGPEVTMRQFF. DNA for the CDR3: TGTGCCAGCCGTCCTGGACCCGAAGTAACAATGAGGCAGTTCTTC.

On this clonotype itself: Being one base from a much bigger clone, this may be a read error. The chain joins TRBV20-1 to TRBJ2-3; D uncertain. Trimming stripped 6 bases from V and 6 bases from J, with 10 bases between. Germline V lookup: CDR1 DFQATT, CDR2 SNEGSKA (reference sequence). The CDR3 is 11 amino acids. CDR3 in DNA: TGCAGTGCGAGCCGGATGGATACGCAGTATTTT. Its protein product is CSASRMDTQYF.

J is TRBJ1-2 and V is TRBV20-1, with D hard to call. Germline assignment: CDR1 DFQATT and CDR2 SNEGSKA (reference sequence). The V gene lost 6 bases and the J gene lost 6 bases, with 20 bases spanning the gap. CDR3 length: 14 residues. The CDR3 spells CSATNTINKDGYTF. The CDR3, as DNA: TGCAGTGCAACCAATACTATAAACAAGGATGGCTACACCTTC.

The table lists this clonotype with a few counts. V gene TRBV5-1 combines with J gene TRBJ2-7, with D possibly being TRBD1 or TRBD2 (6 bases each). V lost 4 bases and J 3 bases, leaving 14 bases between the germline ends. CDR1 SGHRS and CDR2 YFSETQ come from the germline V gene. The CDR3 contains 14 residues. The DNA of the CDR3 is TGCGCCAGCAGCCTTGAGGGGGGCCTCTACGAGCAGTACTTC. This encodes CASSLEGGLYEQYF.

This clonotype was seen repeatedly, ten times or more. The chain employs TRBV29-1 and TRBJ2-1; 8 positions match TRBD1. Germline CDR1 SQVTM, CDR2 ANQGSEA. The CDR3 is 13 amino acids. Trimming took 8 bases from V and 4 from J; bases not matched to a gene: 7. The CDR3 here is CSSGTGVYNEQFF. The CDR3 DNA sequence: TGCAGCTCGGGGACAGGCGTATACAATGAGCAGTTCTTC.

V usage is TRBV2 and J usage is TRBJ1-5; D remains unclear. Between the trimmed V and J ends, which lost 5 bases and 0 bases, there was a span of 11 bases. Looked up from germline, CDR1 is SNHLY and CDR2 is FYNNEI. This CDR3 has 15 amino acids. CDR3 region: CASSTDVYSNQPQHF. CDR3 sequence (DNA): TGTGCCAGCAGTACGGATGTTTATAGCAATCAGCCCCAGCATTTT. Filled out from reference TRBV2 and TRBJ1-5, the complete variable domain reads EPEVTQTPSHQVTQMGQEVILRCVPISNHLYFYWYRQILGQKVEFLVSFYNNEISEKSEIFDDQFSVERPDGSNFTLKIRSTKLEDSAMYFCASSTDVYSNQPQHFGDGTRLSIL.

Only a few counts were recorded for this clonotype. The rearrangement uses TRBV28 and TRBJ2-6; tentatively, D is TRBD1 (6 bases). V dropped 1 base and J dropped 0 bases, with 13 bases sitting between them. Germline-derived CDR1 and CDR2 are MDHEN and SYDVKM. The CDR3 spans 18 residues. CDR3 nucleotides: TGTGCCAGCAGTTTATTGGGCAGGGGTTACTCTGGGGCCAACGTCCTGACTTTC. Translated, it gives CASSLLGRGYSGANVLTF.

CDR3: CSAILAGEHEQFF. The CDR3, as DNA: TGCAGTGCTATACTAGCGGGAGAGCATGAGCAGTTCTTC. The rearrangement links TRBV20-1 to TRBJ2-1; TRBD2 matches 11 bases. The length of the CDR3 is 13 residues. V gave up 4 bases and J gave up 8 bases; unmatched junction bases: 4. CDR1 is DFQATT, CDR2 SNEGSKA, per germline (reference sequence).

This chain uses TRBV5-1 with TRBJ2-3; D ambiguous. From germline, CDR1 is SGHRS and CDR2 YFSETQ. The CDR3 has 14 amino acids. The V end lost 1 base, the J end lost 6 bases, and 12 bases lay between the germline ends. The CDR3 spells CASSLPGPYDTQYF. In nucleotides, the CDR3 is TGCGCCAGCAGCTTGCCGGGTCCGTACGATACGCAGTATTTT.

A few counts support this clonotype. In nucleotides, the CDR3 is TGTGCCAGCTCACTAGGGTCAGGGGACACTGAAGCTTTCTTT. Its protein is CASSLGSGDTEAFF. The rearrangement uses TRBV18 and TRBJ1-1, with a possible D match to TRBD1 (6 bases). The CDR3 runs to 14 residues. In germline, CDR1 is KGHSH, CDR2 LQKENI. The V and J ends lost 4 bases and 3 bases respectively, with 12 bases between them. The full variable domain, rest sourced from reference TRBV18 and TRBJ1-1, is NAGVMQNPRHLVRRRGQEARLRCSPMKGHSHVYWYRQLPEEGLKFMVYLQKENIIDESGMPKERFSAEFPKEGPSILRIQQVVRGDSAAYFCASSLGSGDTEAFFGQGTRLTVV.

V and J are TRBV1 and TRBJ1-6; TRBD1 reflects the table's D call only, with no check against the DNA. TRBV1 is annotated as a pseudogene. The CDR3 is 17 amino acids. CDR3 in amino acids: CTSSQDKGGGAGSPLHF. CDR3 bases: TGCACCAGCAGCCAAGATAAGGGGGGGGGGGCAGGCTCACCCCTCCACTTT.

CDR3 DNA sequence: TGTGCCAGCAGCTTCGGGCACCGCTCCTACGAGCAGTACTTC. Protein sequence: CASSFGHRSYEQYF. The chain is built from TRBV5-6 and TRBJ2-7, with unresolved D. The CDR3 totals 14 residues. CDR1 is SGHDT and CDR2 is YYEEEE in the germline V gene. The V end lost 2 bases, the J end lost 0 bases, and 9 bases lay between the germline ends.

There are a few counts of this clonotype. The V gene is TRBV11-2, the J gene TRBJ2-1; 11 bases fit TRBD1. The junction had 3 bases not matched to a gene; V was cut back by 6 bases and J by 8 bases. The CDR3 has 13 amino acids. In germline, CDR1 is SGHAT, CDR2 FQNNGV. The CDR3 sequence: CASRGQGDDEQFF. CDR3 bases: TGTGCCAGCAGGGGACAGGGGGATGATGAGCAGTTCTTC. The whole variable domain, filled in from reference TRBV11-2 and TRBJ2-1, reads EAGVAQSPRYKIIEKRQSVAFWCNPISGHATLYWYQQILGQGPKLLIQFQNNGVVDDSQLPKDRFSAERLKGVDSTLKIQPAKLEDSAVYLCASRGQGDDEQFFGPGTRLTVL.

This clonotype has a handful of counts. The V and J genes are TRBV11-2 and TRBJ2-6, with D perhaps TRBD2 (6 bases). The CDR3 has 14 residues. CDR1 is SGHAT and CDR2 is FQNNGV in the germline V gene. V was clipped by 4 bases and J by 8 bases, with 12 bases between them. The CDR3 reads CASSWGVSSNVLTF. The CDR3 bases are TGTGCCAGCAGCTGGGGGGTGTCCTCCAACGTCCTGACTTTC.

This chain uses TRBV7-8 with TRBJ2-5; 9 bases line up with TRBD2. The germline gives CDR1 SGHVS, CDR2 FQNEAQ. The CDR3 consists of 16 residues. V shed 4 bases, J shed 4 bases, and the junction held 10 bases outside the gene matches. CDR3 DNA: TGTGCCAGCAGCTCCCGTGGCGGGAGGGGGGGAGAGACCCAGTACTTC. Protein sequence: CASSSRGGRGGETQYF. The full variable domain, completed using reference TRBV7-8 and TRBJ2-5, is GAGVSQSPRYKVAKRGQDVALRCDPISGHVSLFWYQQALGQGPEFLTYFQNEAQLDKSGLPSDRFFAERPEGSVSTLKIQRTQQEDSAVYLCASSSRGGRGGETQYFGPGTRLLVL.

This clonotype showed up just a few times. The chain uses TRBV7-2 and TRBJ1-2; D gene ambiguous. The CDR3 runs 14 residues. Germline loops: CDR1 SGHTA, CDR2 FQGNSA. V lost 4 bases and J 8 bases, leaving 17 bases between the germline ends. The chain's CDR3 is CASSSNGRIGGYTF. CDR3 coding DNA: TGTGCCAGCAGCTCCAACGGACGGATTGGAGGCTACACCTTC.

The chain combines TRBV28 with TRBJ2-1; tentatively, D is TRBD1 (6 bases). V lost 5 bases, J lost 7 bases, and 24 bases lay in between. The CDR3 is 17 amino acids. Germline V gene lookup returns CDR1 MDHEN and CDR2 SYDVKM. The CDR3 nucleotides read TGTGCCAGCAGTCCCCTTATGGGGGCCGGCGGCAGGAATGAGCAGTTCTTC. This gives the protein CASSPLMGAGGRNEQFF.

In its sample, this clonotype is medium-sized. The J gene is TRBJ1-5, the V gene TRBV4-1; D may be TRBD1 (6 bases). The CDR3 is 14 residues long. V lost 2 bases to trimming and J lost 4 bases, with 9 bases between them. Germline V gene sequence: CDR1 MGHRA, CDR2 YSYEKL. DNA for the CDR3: TGCGCCAGCAGCCAACAGGGGACGAATCAGCCCCAGCATTTT. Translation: CASSQQGTNQPQHF.

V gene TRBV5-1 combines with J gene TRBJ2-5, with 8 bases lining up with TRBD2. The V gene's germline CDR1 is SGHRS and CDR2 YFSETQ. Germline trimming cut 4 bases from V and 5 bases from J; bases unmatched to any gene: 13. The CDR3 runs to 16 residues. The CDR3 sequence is CASSPGLAGGIETQYF. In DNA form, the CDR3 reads TGCGCCAGCAGCCCGGGACTGGCGGGAGGAATTGAGACCCAGTACTTC.

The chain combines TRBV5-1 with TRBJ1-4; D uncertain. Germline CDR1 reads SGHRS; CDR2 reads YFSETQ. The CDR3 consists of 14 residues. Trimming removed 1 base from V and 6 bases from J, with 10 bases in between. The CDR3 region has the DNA TGCGCCAGCAGCTTGTTACGGTTGGATGAAAAACTGTTTTTT. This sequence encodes CASSLLRLDEKLFF. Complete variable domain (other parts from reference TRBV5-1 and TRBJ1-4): KAGVTQTPRYLIKTRGQQVTLSCSPISGHRSVSWYQQTPGQGLQFLFEYFSETQRNKGNFPGRFSGRQFSNSRSEMNVSTLELGDSALYLCASSLLRLDEKLFFGSGTQLSVL.

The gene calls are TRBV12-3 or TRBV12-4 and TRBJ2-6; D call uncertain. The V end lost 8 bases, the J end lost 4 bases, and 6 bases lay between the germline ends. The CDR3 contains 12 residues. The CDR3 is CASRLGANVLTF. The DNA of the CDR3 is TGTGCCAGCCGTCTCGGGGCCAACGTCCTGACTTTC.